This TCR beta chain was captured in a study of blood T cells in healthy people across ages. Study-wide points: Diversity estimates drawn from one million T cells were deemed underestimates. Shifts in expanded clonotypes may have been confounded by donor CMV status, which was unknown.

The CDR3 sequence is 15 residues long. V was shortened by 6 bases and J by 2 bases, with 16 bases between the two germline ends. In germline, CDR1 is MNHEY, CDR2 SMNVEV (reference sequence). PCR was performed a second time for about 6 to 12 cycles using a sample-barcoded 5' primer and a J-beta primer mix. One entry per CDR3 protein, called by TCRdb with MiXCR from the 5' RACE reads. The profile shows fewer than 800,000 distinct CDR3 sequences, roughly 21% of them singletons. Russia was home to the donors, healthy Caucasian individuals aged 6 to 90. This clonotype was counted between two and nine times. The antigen remains undetermined.

The sequenced sample was blood. This chain links TRBV27 with TRBJ2-5; no reliable D call. The TCR sequence derives from a man between 65 and 85 years old in good health. The CDR3, as DNA: TGTGCCAGCAGAGTTTCCTCATACAAACAAGAGACCCAGTACTTC. Amino acids: CASRVSSYKQETQYF.